These T cell receptor beta chains were read from a single sample in a study of blood T cell repertoires in COVID-19. Assay: immunoSEQ multiplex PCR; the TCRdb copy retains only in-frame clones and omits some. The sample has under 200,000 clones; about four fifths are singletons. The specimen was peripheral blood. The receptors were gathered from a man aged 35-49 years who had recovered from COVID-19. Each CDR3 is given with its conserved first and last residue. Fields, in order: V gene, D gene, J gene, clone size, CDR3 DNA, CDR3 protein. The D gene is left open where the match is weak. Rows give clone size only sometimes, using once, few, many, or a class for an expanded clone.

TRBV30	TRBD1	TRBJ1-1	-	TGTGCCTATTGGGGGACAGGGGATACTGAAGCTTTCTTT	CAYWGTGDTEAFF
TRBV27	-	TRBJ1-1	few	TGTGCCAGCAGTTTGAGTATTGGGGCCCCGAAAGCTTTCTTT	CASSLSIGAPKAFF
TRBV28	-	TRBJ2-1	few	TGTGCCAGCAGCTCCGGGACAACGAGTTCCAATGAGCAGTTCTTC	CASSSGTTSSNEQFF
TRBV7-8	TRBD1	TRBJ2-7	-	TGTGCCAGCAGCTCAAGACAGGGGGCTACCTACGAGCAGTACTTC	CASSSRQGATYEQYF
TRBV7-9	-	TRBJ2-1	-	TGTGCCAGCAGCAACCCGAGGCGTCTAGCCAACAATGAGCAGTTCTTC	CASSNPRRLANNEQFF
TRBV6-6	TRBD2	TRBJ2-7	-	TGTGCCAGCAGGGGAGCGGGAGGGACCTACGAGCAGTACTTC	CASRGAGGTYEQYF
TRBV28	-	TRBJ2-7	-	TGTGCCAGCAGCTCCGACCCCGCGGGGAGCTCCTACGAGCAGTACTTC	CASSSDPAGSSYEQYF
TRBV6-5	-	TRBJ2-5	few	TGTGCCAGCAGTAGCCCAATGGAGAGAGAGACCCAGTACTTC	CASSSPMERETQYF
TRBV11-2	TRBD2	TRBJ2-1	-	TGTGCCAGCAGCTTAGTACTAGCGGGAGAGCAGTTCTTC	CASSLVLAGEQFF
TRBV29-1	TRBD1	TRBJ1-1	-	TGCAGCGTCCCAACGCCGGGGACAGGGGGCGCCCGGGACACTGAAGCTTTCTTT	CSVPTPGTGGARDTEAFF
TRBV2	TRBD2	TRBJ2-3	-	TGTGCCAGCACCCCCAGCGGGGCTCGAACGCAGTATTTT	CASTPSGARTQYF
TRBV25-1	TRBD1	TRBJ2-6	-	TGTGCCAGCAGCTCCGACAGGGCTGGGGCCAACGTCCTGACTTTC	CASSSDRAGANVLTF
TRBV15	-	TRBJ2-1	-	TGTGCCACCAGCAGAGAAATCGGCAATGAGCAGTTCTTC	CATSREIGNEQFF
TRBV5-5	-	TRBJ1-1	-	TGTGCCAGCAGCTTGATGGGGGCTCCGAACACTGAAGCTTTCTTT	CASSLMGAPNTEAFF
TRBV29-1	TRBD1	TRBJ2-7	-	TGCAGCGTTTCCCCCGGGACAGACTCCTACGAGCAGTACTTC	CSVSPGTDSYEQYF
TRBV9	-	TRBJ2-7	-	TGTGCCAGCAGCGTAGATTCCGGGACACTCTACTACGAGCAGTACTTC	CASSVDSGTLYYEQYF
TRBV24-1	-	TRBJ2-1	-	TGTGCCACCAGCCTTTTTAGTGAGCAGTTCTTC	CATSLFSEQFF
TRBV7-3	-	TRBJ2-1	-	TGTGCCAGCAGCTTATGGAACGGCGGGATGGAGTTCTTC	CASSLWNGGMEFF
TRBV5-4	-	TRBJ1-2	few	TGTGCCAGCAGCCAGACCCTGGACAGTCGGGATGGCTACACCTTC	CASSQTLDSRDGYTF
TRBV7-9	-	TRBJ2-3	once	TGTGCCAGCAGCAGTAGGAGGGGAGACACAGATACGCAGTATTTT	CASSSRRGDTDTQYF
TRBV4-2	TRBD1	TRBJ1-1	few	TGTGCCAGCAGCCAACAAAGGACAGGGAGGACTGAAGCTTTCTTT	CASSQQRTGRTEAFF
TRBV29-1	-	TRBJ2-7	few	TGCAGCGTTGCAAGGACAGAGGCCACCGAGCAGTACTTC	CSVARTEATEQYF
TRBV7-6	-	TRBJ1-2	-	TGTGCCAGCAGCTCCGTAATAATCACAGCTGCCTATGGCTACACCTTC	CASSSVIITAAYGYTF
TRBV28	-	TRBJ2-7	-	TGTGCCAGCGGGACTTCGAGCTCCTACGAGCAGTACTTC	CASGTSSSYEQYF